This T cell receptor beta chain was identified during a study of spatial heterogeneity in lung cancer (dated 2019 in TCRdb). With regard to the full study: More beta-chain than alpha-chain transcripts were consistently detected, likely reflecting higher beta-chain transcript abundance. Nonsynonymous mutation counts, determined by whole-exome sequencing of tumor tissue, were related to TCR repertoire features. In the raw uncorrected reads, each unique combination of TCR and UMI appeared more than ten times on average. At surgery, over 200 tumor regions, 63 to 70 matched nontumor lung samples and 56 PBMC samples were TCR-sequenced for both alpha and beta chains. In non-small cell lung cancer, the study made a quantitative comparison of TCR alpha and beta repertoires among multiple tumor regions, matched nontumor lung and blood.

The CDR3 runs 13 amino acids, cysteine and phenylalanine included. Only the CDR3 portion is preserved as DNA: 39 bases, with reading frame beginning at the first base. The germline V gene (reference sequence) specifies SSHAT as CDR1 and FNYEAQ as CDR2. A distance of 13 bases separates the germline ends of V and J, which lose 8 bases and 3 bases respectively. The sample's time point label is to be understood as: sample taken at primary tumor resection. For TCR sequencing, whole RNA was extracted from tumor and nontumor lung tissue, or from cryopreserved PBMC samples, and no cell sorting was done. The donors were fewer than 90 patients from the lung TRACERx cohort who had early-stage, untreated non-small cell lung cancer. Only patients with enough RNA available from two or more tumor regions were chosen for TCR sequencing. A lung pathologist reviewed the tumor and adjacent nontumor lung specimens before the specimens were selected.

This clonotype is medium-sized (0.01 to 0.1%) in its sample. This clone's antigen is unknown. It has no much larger one-base neighbor in the sample; base qualities were not kept. This beta chain represents an off-target read in a library built for alpha chains; its size is of limited meaning. The paper as a whole reports these results and caveats: Confirming at a functional level the hypothesis that regional TCRs recognize regional mutations was considered to require additional single-cell paired TCR alpha and beta sequencing.

Library generation was performed with 5' RACE. The data were produced on a NextSeq 500. In the TCR library protocol, a unique molecular identifier was attached to each TCR cDNA molecule so that PCR and sequencing errors could be corrected. In the original analysis: Decombinator tools were used for TCR identification, UMI-based error correction and CDR3 extraction. Expanded TCRs were defined as those above a frequency of 2 per 1,000, corresponding to the top 1% of the tumor frequency distribution. Renyi diversity was calculated using the R vegan package after each repertoire was subsampled 100 times to 5,000 TCRs. CDR3 similarity networks were constructed using string-kernel similarity of amino acid triplets, with links drawn between CDR3s whose pairwise similarity was above 0.82. TCRdb reanalyzed the raw reads on its own, using fastp at Q25 for trimming and MiXCR for clone calling, and kept in-frame beta chains. Each entry merges the rows of one CDR3 protein and shows their most common DNA and genes. The V and J calls follow TCRdb's processing rather than the paper's. In all, the sample holds some 6,900 distinct CDR3 sequences, and about 4% of those were seen once. The ten largest make up around a quarter of the sample.

This specimen consisted of normal lung tissue next to the tumor, obtained at surgery. This sequence originates from a female donor with early-stage non-small cell lung cancer. Here the chain combines TRBV7-7 and TRBJ2-5, with the D gene uncertain. This receptor carries the CDR3 CASYGIGEETQYF. In nucleotides, the sequence is TGTGCCAGCTACGGTATAGGAGAAGAGACCCAGTACTTC.